The source of this T cell receptor (beta chain) is a study of blood T cell repertoires in COVID-19. For the study at large: The United States, Italy and Spain supplied acute and convalescent COVID-19 samples. T cells, B-cell-depleted T cells, or PBMCs provided the cDNA or gDNA that served as material.

Original handling: Nucleated cell counts were estimated from reference gene primer amplification. This table comes from immunoSEQ multiplex PCR, and its TCRdb copy is limited to in-frame clones, with some not included. That table supplies the V and J calls and clone size; D and trimming were determined from the DNA. The profile shows about 94,000 clones, roughly 80% of them singletons. Sequenced input: peripheral blood. The TCR was taken from a human donor in a cohort sampled during active COVID-19.

CDR3 loop: CASSLTSGSFEQYF. The CDR3 DNA reads as TGTGCCAGCAGTTTGACTAGCGGGAGTTTCGAGCAGTACTTC. The chain has TRBV6-5 and TRBJ2-7; TRBD2 aligns across 12 bases. There are 14 residues in the CDR3. Germline V gives CDR1 MNHEY, CDR2 SVGAGI. Trimming cost V 4 bases and J 6 bases; bases outside gene matches: 4.